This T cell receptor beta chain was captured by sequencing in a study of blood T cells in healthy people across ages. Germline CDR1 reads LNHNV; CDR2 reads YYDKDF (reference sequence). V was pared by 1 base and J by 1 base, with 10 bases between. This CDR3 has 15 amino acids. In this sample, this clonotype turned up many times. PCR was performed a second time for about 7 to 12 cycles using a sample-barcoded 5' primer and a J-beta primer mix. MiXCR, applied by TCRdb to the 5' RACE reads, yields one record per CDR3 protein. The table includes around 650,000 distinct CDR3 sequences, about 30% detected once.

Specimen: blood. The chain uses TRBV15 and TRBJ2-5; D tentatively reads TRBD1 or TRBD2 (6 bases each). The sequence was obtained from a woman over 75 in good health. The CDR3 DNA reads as TGTGCCACCAGCAGAGCGGGGGCCCTCCAAGAGACCCAGTACTTC. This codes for CATSRAGALQETQYF.